The 8 T cell receptor beta chains reported below all come from one sample, sequenced in a study of PD-1 blockade in classical Hodgkin lymphoma. There was relapse after autologous stem cell transplantation in every patient, and there was variation in brentuximab vedotin exposure. Libraries were prepared by immunoSEQ multiplex PCR; TCRdb keeps only in-frame clonotypes and omits some of them. This table holds roughly 16,000 clones, 82% found once. Sample: peripheral blood mononuclear cells (PBMCs), taken before the second cycle of nivolumab. These receptors originate from a human donor with classical Hodgkin lymphoma.

The chain links TRBV30 to TRBJ1-3; no clear D gene. This CDR3 region has 14 residues. Trimming stripped 0 bases from V and 0 bases from J, with 6 bases between. Germline V gives CDR1 GTSNPN, CDR2 SVGIG (reference sequence). DNA for the CDR3: TGTGCCTGGAGTGTATACAGCTCTGGAAACACCATATATTTT. Protein: CAWSVYSSGNTIYF.

The rearrangement joins TRBV7-6 to TRBJ2-1, with D perhaps matching TRBD1 or TRBD2 (5 bases each). CDR3 length equals 18 residues. The V and J ends lost 0 bases and 5 bases respectively, with 20 bases between them. Germline V lookup: CDR1 SGHVS, CDR2 FNYEAQ. CDR3 coding DNA: TGTGCCAGCAGCTTAGCTATCCGGGGCAGCGCCCAGAACAATGAGCAGTTCTTC. Translating it yields CASSLAIRGSAQNNEQFF.

The rearrangement links TRBV7-9 to TRBJ2-1; D might be TRBD2 (6 bases). V lost 5 bases and J 5 bases, leaving 16 bases between the germline ends. The CDR3 sequence is 15 residues long. Germline-derived CDR1 and CDR2 are SEHNR and FQNEAQ (reference sequence). The CDR3 DNA reads as TGTGCCAGCAGCCCGGGAGCGCTTAAAGACAATGAGCAGTTCTTC. Its translation: CASSPGALKDNEQFF. Full variable domain (rest looked up from reference TRBV7-9 and TRBJ2-1): DTGVSQNPRHKITKRGQNVTFRCDPISEHNRLYWYRQTLGQGPEFLTYFQNEAQLEKSRLLSDRFSAERPKGSFSTLEIQRTEQGDSAMYLCASSPGALKDNEQFFGPGTRLTVL.

The V and J genes are TRBV4-2 and TRBJ1-1, with TRBD1 matching over 10 bases. Trimming cost V 1 base and J 4 bases; bases outside gene matches: 12. CDR1 is LGHNA and CDR2 is YNFKEQ in the germline V gene. This CDR3 is built from 18 residues. The CDR3 DNA reads as TGTGCCAGCAGCCAAGTCCCGACAGGGGGCTTGGGAGGCACTGAAGCTTTCTTT. Translating it yields CASSQVPTGGLGGTEAFF.

The rearrangement links TRBV27 to TRBJ2-7; tentatively, D is TRBD2 (5 bases). The CDR3 loop spans 17 amino acids. V was shortened by 0 bases and J by 1 base, with 16 bases between the two germline ends. Germline V gene sequence: CDR1 MNHEY, CDR2 SMNVEV (reference sequence). CDR3 sequence (DNA): TGTGCCAGCAGTTTATCGCCCCGGTCCAGCGGATCCTACGAGCAGTACTTC. It specifies CASSLSPRSSGSYEQYF.

The chain links TRBV19 to TRBJ2-2; no definite D call. Trimming took 7 bases from V and 7 from J, leaving 13 bases between them. Germline CDR1 reads LNHDA; CDR2 reads SQIVND (reference sequence). The CDR3 extends over 13 amino acids. CDR3 sequence: CASISSRVGELFF. CDR3 coding DNA: TGTGCCAGTATCAGTTCTAGAGTCGGGGAGCTGTTTTTT.

The genes are TRBV5-4 and TRBJ2-5; D might be TRBD1 (6 bases). The germline V gene encodes CDR1 SGHNT and CDR2 YYREEE (reference sequence). V dropped 0 bases and J dropped 1 base, with 10 bases sitting between them. The CDR3 is 15 residues long. The CDR3 sequence is CASSLVRGPQETQYF. The CDR3 DNA is TGTGCCAGCAGCTTGGTCAGGGGCCCCCAAGAGACCCAGTACTTC.

The chain employs TRBV1 and TRBJ2-3; TRBD2 is taken as the D call from the table, unchecked against the DNA. TRBV1 is an annotated pseudogene. This CDR3 region has 18 residues. The CDR3 loop reads CTSSQDSPSGGGTDTQYF. Here the CDR3 DNA reads TGCACCAGCAGCCAAGATTCGCCTAGCGGGGGGGGTACAGATACGCAGTATTTT.